Detailed here is one TCR beta chain. The antigen remains unidentified. The sample is drawn from a study of CXCR3-negative and CXCR3-positive naive CD8 T cells. On the study more broadly: Across all libraries, TRB reads numbered roughly 140 million, with about 1.5 +/- 0.3 million in each library.

Germline CDR1 reads SEHNR; CDR2 reads FQNEAQ (reference sequence). The CDR3 loop spans 13 amino acids. Preparation of TRB cDNA libraries relied on 5' RACE carrying UMI labels. TCRdb reanalyzed the 5' RACE reads and collapses them to one entry per CDR3 protein, without DNA. The specimen's table records roughly 50,000 distinct CDR3 sequences. Study findings and constraints: Naive subsets had comparable surface CD5; TCR strength was inferred from TRB CDR3 properties.

The chain employs TRBV7-9 and TRBJ1-4. The sequence came from a human donor in good health. Some clones in this sample may be carry-over from other donors' samples. Sequenced: memory CD8+ T cells from blood. CDR3 residues: CASSLGVDQKLFF.